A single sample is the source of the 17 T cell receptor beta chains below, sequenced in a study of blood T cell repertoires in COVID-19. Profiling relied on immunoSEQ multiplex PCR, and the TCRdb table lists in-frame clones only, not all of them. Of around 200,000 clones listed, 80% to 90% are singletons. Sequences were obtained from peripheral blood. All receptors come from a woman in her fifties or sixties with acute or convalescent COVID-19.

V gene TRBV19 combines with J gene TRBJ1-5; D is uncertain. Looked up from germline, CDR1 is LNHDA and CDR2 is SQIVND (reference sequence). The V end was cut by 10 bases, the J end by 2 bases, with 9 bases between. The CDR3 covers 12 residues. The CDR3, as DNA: TGTGCCACCAGTCAGGGCAATCAGCCCCAGCATTTT. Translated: CATSQGNQPQHF.

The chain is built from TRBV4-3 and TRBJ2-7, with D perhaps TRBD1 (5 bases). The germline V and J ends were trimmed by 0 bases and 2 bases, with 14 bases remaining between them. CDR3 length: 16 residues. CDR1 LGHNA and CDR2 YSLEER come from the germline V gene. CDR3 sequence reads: CASSQDPQGGTYEQYF. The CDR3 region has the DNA TGCGCCAGCAGCCAAGACCCCCAGGGTGGTACCTACGAGCAGTACTTC.

In DNA, the CDR3 is TGTGCCAGCAGCACCCGAACGGTCGGGGAGCTGTTTTTT. Protein product: CASSTRTVGELFF. The chain couples TRBV14 to TRBJ2-2; D is undetermined. The CDR3 runs 13 residues. Germline V gene sequence: CDR1 SGHDN, CDR2 FVKESK. V gave up 5 bases and J gave up 7 bases, with 11 bases separating them.

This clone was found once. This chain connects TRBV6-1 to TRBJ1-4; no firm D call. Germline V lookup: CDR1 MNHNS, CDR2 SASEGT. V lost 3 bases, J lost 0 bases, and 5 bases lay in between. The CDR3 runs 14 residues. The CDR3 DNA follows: TGTGCCAGCAGTGACCGAGCAACTAATGAAAAACTGTTTTTT. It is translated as CASSDRATNEKLFF.

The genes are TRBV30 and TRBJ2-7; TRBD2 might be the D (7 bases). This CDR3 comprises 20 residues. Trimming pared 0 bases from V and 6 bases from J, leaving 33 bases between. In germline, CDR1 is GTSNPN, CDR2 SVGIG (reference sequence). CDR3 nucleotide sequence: TGTGCCTGGAGTGTACTAAATTCAGGGGCCGCGGACACTAGCGTAGTCGAGCAGTACTTC. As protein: CAWSVLNSGAADTSVVEQYF.

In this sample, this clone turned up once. CDR3 sequence (DNA): TGTGCCAGCAGCTCCGCAGGGAATGAAAAACTGTTTTTT. Residues: CASSSAGNEKLFF. The J gene is TRBJ1-4, the V gene TRBV5-4, with D possibly matching TRBD1 (5 bases). The length of the CDR3 is 13 residues. Trimming took off 3 bases at V and 5 bases at J, with 8 bases between the two ends. CDR1 and CDR2 (germline): SGHNT, YYREEE (reference sequence). Variable domain in full (rest from reference TRBV5-4 and TRBJ1-4): ETGVTQSPTHLIKTRGQQVTLRCSSQSGHNTVSWYQQALGQGPQFIFQYYREEENGRGNFPPRFSGLQFPNYSSELNVNALELDDSALYLCASSSAGNEKLFFGSGTQLSVL.

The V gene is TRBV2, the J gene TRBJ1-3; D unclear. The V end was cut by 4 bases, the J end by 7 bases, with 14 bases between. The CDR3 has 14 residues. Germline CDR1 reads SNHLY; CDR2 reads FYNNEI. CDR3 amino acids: CASSVMYQTNTIYF. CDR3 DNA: TGTGCCAGCAGTGTCATGTACCAGACTAACACCATATATTTT.

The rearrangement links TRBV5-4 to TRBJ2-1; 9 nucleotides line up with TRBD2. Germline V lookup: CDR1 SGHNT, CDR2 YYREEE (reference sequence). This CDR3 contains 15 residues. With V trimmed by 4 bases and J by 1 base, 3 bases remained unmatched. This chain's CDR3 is CASSPSGESYNEQFF. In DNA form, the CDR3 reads TGTGCCAGCAGCCCTAGCGGGGAGTCCTACAATGAGCAGTTCTTC.

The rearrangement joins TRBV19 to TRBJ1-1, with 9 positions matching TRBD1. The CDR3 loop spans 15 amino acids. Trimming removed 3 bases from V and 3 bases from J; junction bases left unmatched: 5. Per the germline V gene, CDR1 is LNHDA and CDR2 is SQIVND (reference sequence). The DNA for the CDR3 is TGTGCCAGTAGTATCCGGGACAGGGCGGACACTGAAGCTTTCTTT. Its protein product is CASSIRDRADTEAFF.

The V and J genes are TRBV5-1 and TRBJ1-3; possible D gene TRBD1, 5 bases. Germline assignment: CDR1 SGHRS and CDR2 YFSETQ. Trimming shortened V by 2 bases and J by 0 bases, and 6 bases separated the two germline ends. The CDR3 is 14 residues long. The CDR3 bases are TGCGCCAGCAGCTTACAGGTCTCTGGAAACACCATATATTTT. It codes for CASSLQVSGNTIYF.

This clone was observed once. The CDR3 region has the DNA TGCGCCAGCAGATATGGGGGCCTCTCCTACGAGCAGTACTTC. Translation: CASRYGGLSYEQYF. The J gene is TRBJ2-7, the V gene TRBV5-1; D is perhaps TRBD1 (6 bases). This CDR3 is built from 14 residues. Germline CDR1 SGHRS, CDR2 YFSETQ. Trimming removed 5 bases from V and 0 bases from J, with 12 bases in between.

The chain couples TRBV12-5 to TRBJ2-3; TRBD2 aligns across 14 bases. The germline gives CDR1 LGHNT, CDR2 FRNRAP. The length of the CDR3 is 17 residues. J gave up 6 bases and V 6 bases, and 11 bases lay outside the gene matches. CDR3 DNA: TGTGCTAGTGGCCTTAGCCGACTAGCGGGGGGGCCGGATACGCAGTATTTT. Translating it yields CASGLSRLAGGPDTQYF.

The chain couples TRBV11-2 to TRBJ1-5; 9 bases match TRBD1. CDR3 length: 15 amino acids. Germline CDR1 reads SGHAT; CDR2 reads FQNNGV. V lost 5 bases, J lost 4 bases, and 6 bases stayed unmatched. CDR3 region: CASSGTGTGNQPQHF. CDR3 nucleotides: TGTGCCAGCAGCGGAACCGGGACAGGGAATCAGCCCCAGCATTTT.

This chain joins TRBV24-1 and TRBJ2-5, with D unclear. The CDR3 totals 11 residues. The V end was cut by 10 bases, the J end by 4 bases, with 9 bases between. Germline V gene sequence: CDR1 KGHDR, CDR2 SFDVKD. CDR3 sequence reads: CATETRETQYF. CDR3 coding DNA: TGTGCCACGGAGACCCGAGAGACCCAGTACTTC.

The CDR3 is CASSMQAGTGTEKLFF. DNA for the CDR3: TGTGCCAGCAGCATGCAAGCCGGGACAGGGACCGAAAAACTGTTTTTT. The V and J genes are TRBV21-1 and TRBJ1-4; the table's D call, TRBD1, has no DNA check behind it. TRBV21-1 is termed a pseudogene. This CDR3 contains 16 residues.

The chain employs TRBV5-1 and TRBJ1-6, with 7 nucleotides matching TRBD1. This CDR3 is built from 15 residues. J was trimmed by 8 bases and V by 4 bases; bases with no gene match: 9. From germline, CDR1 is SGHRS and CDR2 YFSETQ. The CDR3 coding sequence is TGCGCCAGCAGCGTCTTAGGGGGCTCCCATTCACCCCTCCACTTT. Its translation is CASSVLGGSHSPLHF.

CDR3 region: CASSQTATNEKLFF. The CDR3 DNA is TGCGCCAGCAGCCAGACAGCAACTAATGAAAAACTGTTTTTT. The gene calls are TRBV5-1 and TRBJ1-4, with a tentative D call TRBD1 (5 bases). The CDR3 contains 14 residues. Trimming took 4 bases from V and 0 from J, leaving 7 bases between them. CDR1 SGHRS and CDR2 YFSETQ come from the germline V gene. The whole variable domain, remainder taken from reference TRBV5-1 and TRBJ1-4, is KAGVTQTPRYLIKTRGQQVTLSCSPISGHRSVSWYQQTPGQGLQFLFEYFSETQRNKGNFPGRFSGRQFSNSRSEMNVSTLELGDSALYLCASSQTATNEKLFFGSGTQLSVL.